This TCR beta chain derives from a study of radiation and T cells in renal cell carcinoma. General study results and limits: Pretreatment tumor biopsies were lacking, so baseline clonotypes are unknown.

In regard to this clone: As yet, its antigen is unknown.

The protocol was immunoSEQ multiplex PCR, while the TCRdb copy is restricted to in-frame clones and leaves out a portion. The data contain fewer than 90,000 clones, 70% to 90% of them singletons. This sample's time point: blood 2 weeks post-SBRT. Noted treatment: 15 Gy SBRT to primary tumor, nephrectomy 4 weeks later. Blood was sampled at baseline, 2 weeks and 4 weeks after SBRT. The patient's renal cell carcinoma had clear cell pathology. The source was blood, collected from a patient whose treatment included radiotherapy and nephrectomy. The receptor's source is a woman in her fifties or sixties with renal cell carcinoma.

Here the CDR3 reads CASSFRTSGSLGGTDTQYF. CDR3 coding DNA: TGCGCCAGCAGCTTCCGGACTAGCGGGAGCCTGGGTGGCACAGATACGCAGTATTTT. V is TRBV5-1 and J is TRBJ2-3, with 13 positions matching TRBD2. Germline CDR1 is SGHRS and CDR2 is YFSETQ. V gave up 2 bases and J gave up 1 base; unmatched junction bases: 10. The CDR3 totals 19 residues.